Detailed here is one T cell receptor beta chain. Its cognate antigen has yet to be identified. No base-level quality is on record; no much larger clone is a single base apart. The data stem from a study of blood T cell repertoires in COVID-19 (dated by TCRdb to about 2020). About the investigation overall: The collaborator samples originated in the United States, Italy and Spain and spanned the acute and convalescent phases of COVID-19. The prospective study material was composed of cDNA or gDNA derived from T cells, B-cell-depleted T cells, or PBMCs. Subjects who had been exposed to COVID-19, were actively infected with it, or had recovered from it provided the deeply sampled blood TCRbeta repertoires that made up the dataset. The repertoires were released in a freely available public database intended as a resource for research on the immune response to SARS-CoV-2. The samples were drawn from the first 160 participants of the ongoing ImmuneRACE study and from about 1,200 subjects provided by 6 global collaborators. Sample metadata almost always included a de-identified subject ID, COVID-19 status, age in years and sex. HLA class I and class II types, where available, came from metadata supplied by the sample provider rather than from assay-based typing.

Broad study findings and their caveats: Clinical and demographic metadata were provided uncurated, with the amount varying by source and participant.

Trimmed from V: 4 bases; trimmed from J: 2 bases; junction bases lacking a gene match: 3. The CDR3 holds 14 amino acids from the cysteine to the phenylalanine. The only DNA kept is the CDR3, 42 bases in frame from the first base. From a lookup of the germline V gene, CDR1 and CDR2 are SGHVS and FQNEAQ. TCRbeta CDR3 regions were amplified from genomic DNA using the immunoSEQ Assay, a bias-controlled multiplex PCR. In the authors' own workflow: Within the assay, amplification of reference gene primers was used to estimate how many nucleated cells each sample contained. To quantify the absolute abundance of each unique TCRbeta CDR3 rearrangement, sequence reads were collapsed and filtered. Productive Simpson clonality was computed per sample as the square root of Simpson's diversity index over productive rearrangements. Entries here come from immuneACCESS through TCRdb and include only in-frame sequences with V and J called. Some clones fail to appear in such tables; in the studies checked, an unresolved V gene covers under half of the shortfall, and the cause of the remainder is unknown. That table furnishes V, J and clone size, whereas the DNA furnished D and trimming. This sample lists roughly 250,000 clones; around 88% were detected once. The top ten hold more than 0.75% of the sample.

Whole blood was collected in K2EDTA tubes by collaborating institutions according to the institutions' own protocols. For TCRbeta analysis, collaborator samples were shipped as frozen whole blood, as isolated PBMCs, or as DNA extracted from either sample type. The receptor comes from a man under 40 with acute or convalescent COVID-19. The sequenced sample was peripheral blood. The chain uses TRBV7-8 and TRBJ2-3; the central 7 bases match TRBD1. The CDR3 reads as follows: CASSWTGLTDTQYF. The nucleotide sequence is TGTGCCAGCAGCTGGACAGGACTCACAGATACGCAGTATTTT.